The clone carrying this TCR beta chain was seen just once. Its antigen remains unknown. Sequenced by immunoSEQ multiplex PCR; TCRdb stores in-frame clones only, minus some. The table lists 90,000 to 150,000 clones, 70% to 90% of them singletons. This specimen belongs to a study of T cell responses to AZD1222 COVID-19 vaccine. Germline-derived CDR1 and CDR2 are SGHRS and YFSETQ. Trimming removed 1 base from V and 1 base from J, with 5 bases in between. The CDR3 extends over 13 amino acids. Study outcomes and limitations: Unmutated variant regions are reportedly the target of nearly half of TCRs that are spike-specific.

Material: peripheral blood, obtained 28 days after the second AZD1222 dose. The clonotype originates from an adult who received the AZD1222 COVID-19 vaccine. V and J are TRBV5-1 and TRBJ1-1, with D unclear. This CDR3 is CASSLSTNTEAFF. The CDR3 DNA is TGCGCCAGCAGCTTGTCGACGAACACTGAAGCTTTCTTT.